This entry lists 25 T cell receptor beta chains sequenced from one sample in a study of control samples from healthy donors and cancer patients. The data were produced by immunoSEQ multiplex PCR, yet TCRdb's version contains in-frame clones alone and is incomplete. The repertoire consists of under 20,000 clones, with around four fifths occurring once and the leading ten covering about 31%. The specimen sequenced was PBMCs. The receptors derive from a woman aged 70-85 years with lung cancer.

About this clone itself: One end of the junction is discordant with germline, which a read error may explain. The CDR3 loop is CASSSWSPNAEAFF. DNA of the CDR3: TGTGCCAGCAGTTCTTGGTCCCCGAACGCTGAAGCTTTCTTT. The genes are TRBV6-5 and TRBJ1-1, with unresolved D. Germline V gene lookup returns CDR1 MNHEY and CDR2 SVGAGI. This CDR3 contains 14 residues.

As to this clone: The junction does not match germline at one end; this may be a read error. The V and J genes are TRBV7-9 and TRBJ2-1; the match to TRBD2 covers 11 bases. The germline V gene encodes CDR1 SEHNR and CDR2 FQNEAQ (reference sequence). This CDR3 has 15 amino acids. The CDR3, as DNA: TGTGCCAGCAGCCGACTAGCGGGGTCCTATAATGAGCAGTTCTTC. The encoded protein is CASSRLAGSYNEQFF.

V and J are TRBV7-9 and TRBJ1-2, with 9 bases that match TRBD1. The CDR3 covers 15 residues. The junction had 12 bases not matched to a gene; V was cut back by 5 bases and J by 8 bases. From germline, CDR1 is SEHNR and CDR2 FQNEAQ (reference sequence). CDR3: CASSLGTGPLWGYTF. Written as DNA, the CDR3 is TGTGCCAGCAGCCTTGGGACAGGGCCTTTATGGGGCTACACCTTC.

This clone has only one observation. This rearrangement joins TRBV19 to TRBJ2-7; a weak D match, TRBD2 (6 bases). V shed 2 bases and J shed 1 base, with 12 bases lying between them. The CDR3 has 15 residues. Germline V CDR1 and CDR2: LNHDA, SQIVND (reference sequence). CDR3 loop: CASSIQLGLSYEQYF. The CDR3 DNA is TGTGCCAGTAGTATACAATTGGGACTTTCCTACGAGCAGTACTTC.

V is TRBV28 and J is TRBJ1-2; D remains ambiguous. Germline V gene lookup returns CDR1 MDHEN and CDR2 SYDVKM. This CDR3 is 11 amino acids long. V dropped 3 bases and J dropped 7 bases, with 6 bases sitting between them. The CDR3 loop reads CASSFVGGYTF. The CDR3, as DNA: TGTGCCAGCAGTTTCGTGGGTGGCTACACCTTC.

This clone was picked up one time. CDR3: CASSGDRAGYGYTF. The CDR3 DNA reads TGTGCCAGCAGCGGGGACAGGGCAGGCTATGGCTACACCTTC. The chain has TRBV5-6 and TRBJ1-2, with 9 nucleotides matching TRBD1. This CDR3 comprises 14 residues. Per the germline V gene, CDR1 is SGHDT and CDR2 is YYEEEE. V lost 4 bases, J lost 4 bases, and 5 bases stayed unmatched.

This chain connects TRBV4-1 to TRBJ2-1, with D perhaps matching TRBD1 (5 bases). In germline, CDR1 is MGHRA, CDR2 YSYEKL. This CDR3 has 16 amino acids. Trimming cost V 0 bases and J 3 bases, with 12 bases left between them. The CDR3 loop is CASSQDSGQLYNEQFF. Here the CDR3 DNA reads TGCGCCAGCAGCCAAGATTCAGGGCAACTCTACAATGAGCAGTTCTTC.

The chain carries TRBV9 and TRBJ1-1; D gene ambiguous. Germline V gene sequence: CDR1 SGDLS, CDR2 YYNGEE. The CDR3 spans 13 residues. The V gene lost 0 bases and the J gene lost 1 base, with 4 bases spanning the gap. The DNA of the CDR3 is TGTGCCAGCAGCGTAGACGAGAACACTGAAGCTTTCTTT. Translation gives CASSVDENTEAFF.

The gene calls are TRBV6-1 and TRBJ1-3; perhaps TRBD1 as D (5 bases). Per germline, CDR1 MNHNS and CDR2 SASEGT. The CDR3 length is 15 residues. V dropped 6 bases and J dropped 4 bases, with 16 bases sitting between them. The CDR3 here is CASRRDGAGGNTIYF. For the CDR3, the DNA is TGTGCCAGCAGAAGGGACGGCGCAGGAGGAAACACCATATATTTT.

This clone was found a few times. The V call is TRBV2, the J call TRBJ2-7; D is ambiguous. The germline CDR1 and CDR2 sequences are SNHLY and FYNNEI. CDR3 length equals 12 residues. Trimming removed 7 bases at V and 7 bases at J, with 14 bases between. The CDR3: CASIPSAREQYF. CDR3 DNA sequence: TGTGCCAGCATCCCTTCGGCCCGGGAGCAGTACTTC.

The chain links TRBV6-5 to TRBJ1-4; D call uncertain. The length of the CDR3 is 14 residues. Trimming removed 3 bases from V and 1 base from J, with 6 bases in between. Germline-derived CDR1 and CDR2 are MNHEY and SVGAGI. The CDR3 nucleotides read TGTGCCAGCAGTTATGATGAAACTAATGAAAAACTGTTTTTT. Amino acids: CASSYDETNEKLFF.

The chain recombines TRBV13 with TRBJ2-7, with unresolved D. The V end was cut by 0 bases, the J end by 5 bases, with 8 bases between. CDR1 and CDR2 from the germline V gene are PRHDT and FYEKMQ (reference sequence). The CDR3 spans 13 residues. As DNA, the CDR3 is TGTGCCAGCAGCTTAGGCCTAACGAACGAGCAGTACTTC. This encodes CASSLGLTNEQYF. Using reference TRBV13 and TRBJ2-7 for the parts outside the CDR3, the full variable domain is AAGVIQSPRHLIKEKRETATLKCYPIPRHDTVYWYQQGPGQDPQFLISFYEKMQSDKGSIPDRFSAQQFSDYHSELNMSSLELGDSALYFCASSLGLTNEQYFGPGTRLTVT.

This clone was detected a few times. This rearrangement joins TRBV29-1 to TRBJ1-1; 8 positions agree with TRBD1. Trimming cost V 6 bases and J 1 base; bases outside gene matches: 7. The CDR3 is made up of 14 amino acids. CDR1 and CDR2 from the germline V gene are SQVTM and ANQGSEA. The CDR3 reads CSVQGAPGNTEAFF. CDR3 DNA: TGCAGCGTCCAGGGGGCCCCGGGGAACACTGAAGCTTTCTTT. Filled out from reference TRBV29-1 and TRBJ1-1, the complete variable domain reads SAVISQKPSRDICQRGTSLTIQCQVDSQVTMMFWYRQQPGQSLTLIATANQGSEATYESGFVIDKFPISRPNLTFSTLTVSNMSPEDSSIYLCSVQGAPGNTEAFFGQGTRLTVV.

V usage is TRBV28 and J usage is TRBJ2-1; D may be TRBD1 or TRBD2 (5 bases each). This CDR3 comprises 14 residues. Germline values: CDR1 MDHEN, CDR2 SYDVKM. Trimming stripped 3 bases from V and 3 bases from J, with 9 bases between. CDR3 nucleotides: TGTGCCAGCAGTTTGGGACCCGACTACAATGAGCAGTTCTTC. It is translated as CASSLGPDYNEQFF.

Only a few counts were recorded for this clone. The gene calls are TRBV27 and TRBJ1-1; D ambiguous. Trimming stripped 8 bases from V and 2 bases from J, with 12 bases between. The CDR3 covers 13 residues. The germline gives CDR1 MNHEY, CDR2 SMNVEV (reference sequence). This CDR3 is CASALAGNTEAFF. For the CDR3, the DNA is TGTGCCAGCGCTCTGGCCGGAAACACTGAAGCTTTCTTT.

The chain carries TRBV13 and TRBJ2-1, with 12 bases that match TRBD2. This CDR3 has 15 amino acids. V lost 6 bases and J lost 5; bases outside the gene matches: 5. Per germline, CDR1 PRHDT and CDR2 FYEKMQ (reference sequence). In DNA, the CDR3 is TGTGCCAGCAGGATTGGACTAGCGGGAAACAATGAGCAGTTCTTC. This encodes CASRIGLAGNNEQFF.

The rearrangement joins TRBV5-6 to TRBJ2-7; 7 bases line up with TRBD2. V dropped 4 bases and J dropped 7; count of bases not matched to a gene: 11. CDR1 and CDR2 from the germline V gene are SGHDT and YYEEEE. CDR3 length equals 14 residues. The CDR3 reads CASSDSTSLGEQYF. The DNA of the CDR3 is TGTGCCAGCAGCGATTCGACTAGCTTGGGGGAGCAGTACTTC.

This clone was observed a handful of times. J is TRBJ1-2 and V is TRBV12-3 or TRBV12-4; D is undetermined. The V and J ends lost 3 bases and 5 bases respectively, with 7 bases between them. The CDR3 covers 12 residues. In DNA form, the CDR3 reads TGTGCCAGCAGTTTGTTAGGGTATGGCTACACCTTC. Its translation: CASSLLGYGYTF.

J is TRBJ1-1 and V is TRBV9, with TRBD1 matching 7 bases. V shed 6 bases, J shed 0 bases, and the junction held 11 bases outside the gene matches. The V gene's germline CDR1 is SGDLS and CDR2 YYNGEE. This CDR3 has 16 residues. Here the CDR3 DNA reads TGTGCCAGCAAAAAAGCCCCACAGGGGATGAACACTGAAGCTTTCTTT. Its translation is CASKKAPQGMNTEAFF.

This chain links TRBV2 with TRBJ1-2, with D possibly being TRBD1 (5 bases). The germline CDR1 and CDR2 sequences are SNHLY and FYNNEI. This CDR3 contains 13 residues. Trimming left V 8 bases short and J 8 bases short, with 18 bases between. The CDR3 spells CASRRDGGGGYTF. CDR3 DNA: TGTGCCAGCCGCCGGGACGGTGGGGGAGGCTACACCTTC.

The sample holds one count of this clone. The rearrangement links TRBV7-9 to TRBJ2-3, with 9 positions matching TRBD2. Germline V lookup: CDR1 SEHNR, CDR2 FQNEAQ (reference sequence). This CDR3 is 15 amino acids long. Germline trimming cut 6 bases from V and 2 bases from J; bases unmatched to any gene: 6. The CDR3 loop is CASSSTSGVTDTQYF. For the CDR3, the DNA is TGTGCCAGCAGTTCGACTAGCGGTGTCACAGATACGCAGTATTTT. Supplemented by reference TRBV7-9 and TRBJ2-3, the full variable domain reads DTGVSQNPRHKITKRGQNVTFRCDPISEHNRLYWYRQTLGQGPEFLTYFQNEAQLEKSRLLSDRFSAERPKGSFSTLEIQRTEQGDSAMYLCASSSTSGVTDTQYFGPGTRLTVL.

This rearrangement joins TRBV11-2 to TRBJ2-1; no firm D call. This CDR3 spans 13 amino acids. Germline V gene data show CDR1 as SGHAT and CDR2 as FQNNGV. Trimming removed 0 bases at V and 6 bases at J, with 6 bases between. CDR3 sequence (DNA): TGTGCCAGCAGCTTAGATCTGAGCAATGAGCAGTTCTTC. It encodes CASSLDLSNEQFF.

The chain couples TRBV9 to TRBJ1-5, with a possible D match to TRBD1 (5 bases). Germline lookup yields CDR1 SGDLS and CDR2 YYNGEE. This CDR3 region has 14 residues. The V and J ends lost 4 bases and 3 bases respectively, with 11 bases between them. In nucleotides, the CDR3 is TGTGCCAGCAGCCGGAGTGGGGCCAATCAGCCCCAGCATTTT. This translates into CASSRSGANQPQHF.

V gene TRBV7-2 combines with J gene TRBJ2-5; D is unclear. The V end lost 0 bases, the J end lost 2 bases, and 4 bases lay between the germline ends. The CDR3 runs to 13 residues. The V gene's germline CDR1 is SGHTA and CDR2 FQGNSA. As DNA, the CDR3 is TGTGCCAGCAGCTTAGCGCGACAAGAGACCCAGTACTTC. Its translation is CASSLARQETQYF.

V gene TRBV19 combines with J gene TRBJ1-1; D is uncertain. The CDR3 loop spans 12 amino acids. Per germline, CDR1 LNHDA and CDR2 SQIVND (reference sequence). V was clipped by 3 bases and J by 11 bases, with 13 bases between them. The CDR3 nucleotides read TGTGCCAGTAGTATCGTGGGCAGAATGGCTTTCTTT. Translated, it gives CASSIVGRMAFF.